This TCR beta chain was sequenced during a study of T cells after yellow fever vaccination. Study-level findings and limits: On re-exposure, the response was weaker but peaked faster, at day 5 versus 15.

UMIs and a universal primer site were added when TCR cDNA was made by 5'RACE template switching. One entry per CDR3 protein, called by TCRdb with MiXCR from the 5' RACE reads. Of 450,000 to 650,000 distinct CDR3 sequences in the sample, 21% were seen once. This CDR3 is 14 amino acids long. V was trimmed by 0 bases and J by 7 bases, leaving 10 bases between them. The germline CDR1 and CDR2 sequences are SGHAT and FQNNGV. Comments on this clonotype: Its cognate antigen is unknown.

This chain connects TRBV11-2 to TRBJ1-5, with unresolved D. The clonotype originates from a man in his late teens or twenties who received the YFV17D yellow fever vaccine. The sequencing here drew on PBMCs, taken approximately 22 days after the first yellow fever vaccination. The CDR3 sequence is CASSLEATRQPQHF. CDR3 nucleotide sequence: TGTGCCAGCAGCTTAGAGGCGACCAGGCAGCCCCAGCATTTT.